This TCR beta chain was sequenced for a study of regulatory T cells in long-lasting Graves disease. Study-level findings and limits: Investigators studied peripheral blood only, not thyroid tissue. Fewer public clonotypes were shared by new patients (roughly 910) than by persistent patients (about 2,500).

Time point here: persistent/refractory GD, antithyroid drugs over 5 years with positive TRAb. Extracted RNA from PBMCs served as the source of the TCR library. About this clonotype: Its antigen is as yet unknown.

Building the TCR beta libraries relied on iRepertoire HTBI primers, and CDR3 regions underwent Arm-PCR. TCRdb redid the calling of the multiplex PCR reads with MiXCR, one entry per CDR3 protein. The sample holds about 430,000 distinct CDR3 sequences, around a fifth seen once. Material: peripheral blood mononuclear cells (PBMCs), obtained when the disease was refractory, from a patient treated with antithyroid drugs. This receptor was obtained from a female donor with Graves disease.

The CDR3 region has the DNA TGTGCCACCATGGATTGGGAGACCCAGTACTTC. It specifies CATMDWETQYF. V is TRBV27 and J is TRBJ2-5; D gene uncertain. The CDR3 covers 11 residues. Germline V CDR1 and CDR2: MNHEY, SMNVEV (reference sequence). V lost 10 bases, J lost 5 bases, and 11 bases lay in between.